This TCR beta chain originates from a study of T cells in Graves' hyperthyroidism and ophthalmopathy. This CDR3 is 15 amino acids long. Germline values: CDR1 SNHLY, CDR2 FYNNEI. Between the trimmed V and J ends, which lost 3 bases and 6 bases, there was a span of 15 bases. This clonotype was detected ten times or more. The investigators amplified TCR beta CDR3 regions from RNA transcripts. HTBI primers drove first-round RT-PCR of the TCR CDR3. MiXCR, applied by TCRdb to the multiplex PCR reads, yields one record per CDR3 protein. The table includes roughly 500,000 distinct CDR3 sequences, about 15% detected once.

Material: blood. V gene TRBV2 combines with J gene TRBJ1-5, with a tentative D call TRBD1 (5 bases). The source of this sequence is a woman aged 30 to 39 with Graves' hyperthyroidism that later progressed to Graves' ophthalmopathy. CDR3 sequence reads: CASSDWGGGGQPQHF. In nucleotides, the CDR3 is TGTGCCAGCAGTGATTGGGGGGGAGGTGGTCAGCCCCAGCATTTT. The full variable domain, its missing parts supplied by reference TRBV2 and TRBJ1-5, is EPEVTQTPSHQVTQMGQEVILRCVPISNHLYFYWYRQILGQKVEFLVSFYNNEISEKSEIFDDQFSVERPDGSNFTLKIRSTKLEDSAMYFCASSDWGGGGQPQHFGDGTRLSIL.